This entry describes one T cell receptor (beta chain). Its antigen is unknown. All trial patients relapsed after autologous stem cell transplantation. This sample stems from a study of PD-1 blockade in classical Hodgkin lymphoma. Using immunoSEQ multiplex PCR, the repertoire was profiled, and TCRdb retains in-frame clones only, with some absent. The sample holds 47,000 or so clones, around 70% seen once. Study-wide points: Baseline diversity was lower in partial responders and progressors than complete responders.

V was cut by 4 bases and J by 4 bases, with 13 bases left in between. Germline lookup yields CDR1 SNHLY and CDR2 FYNNEI. The CDR3 is 14 residues long. Here the sequenced sample was peripheral blood mononuclear cells (PBMCs), taken at baseline. The genes are TRBV2 and TRBJ1-1, with a possible D match to TRBD1 (6 bases). This sequence was found in a human donor with classical Hodgkin lymphoma. As DNA, the CDR3 is TGTGCCAGCAGTGGCGGGGGGCGGATCACTGAAGCTTTCTTT. This encodes CASSGGGRITEAFF.